This T cell receptor beta chain was recorded in a study of CXCR3-negative and CXCR3-positive naive CD8 T cells (dated by TCRdb to between 2018 and 2021). For the study in its entirety: In total, 120 million to 150 million TRB reads were obtained, which works out to roughly 1.5 +/- 0.3 million reads per library. Diversity and physicochemical repertoire analyses were performed on around ten donors pooled from two independent experiments. For the TRBV-TRBJ cluster analysis, the naive subsets came from about five donors, while the memory cells came from 3 donors.

Each CD8+ T cell subset was flow-sorted in triplicate, with over 250,000 cells per subset placed directly into RLT lysis buffer. To keep memory contaminants out, a stringent definition of naive CD8+ T cells was applied: CD45RO-CCR7+CD27+CD95-. Standard density gradient centrifugation was used to isolate peripheral blood mononuclear cells from buffy coats. Naive CXCR3-negative and CXCR3-positive CD8+ T cells were flow-sorted on a FACSAria III. Total RNA was extracted from sorted cells with an RNeasy Mini Kit. The CDR3 measures 16 amino acids from cysteine to phenylalanine. DNA is not on record. CDR1 and CDR2 were assigned from the germline V gene as SGHNT and YENEEA. Sequencing took place on a NextSeq 550. The Human TCR Profiling Kit (MiLaboratory) was used to prepare UMI-labeled 5' RACE TRB cDNA libraries. The full amount of extracted RNA was used for cDNA synthesis, and the full amount of resulting cDNA was used for PCR amplification. Libraries were prepared in parallel with an identical number of PCR cycles. The authors' analysis ran thus. With a requirement of at least two reads per UMI, MIGEC and MiXCR extracted about 50,000 +/- 10,000 unique UMI-labeled TRB cDNA molecules per library. On average, roughly 40,000 +/- 10,000 functional in-frame TRB CDR3 nucleotide clonotypes lacking stop codons were found per library. After downsampling to 5000 UMI-labeled TRB molecules per sample, diversity metrics, including normalized Shannon-Wiener and Chao1, were computed in VDJtools. VDJtools computed clonotype-size-weighted physicochemical properties of the central five CDR3 residues: interaction energy, strength, volume and Kidera factor 4. TCRdb reprocessed the raw reads; every CDR3 protein sequence is a single record, and DNA is not supplied. The V and J calls reflect TCRdb's pipeline rather than the authors' work. The sample's table covers about 150,000 distinct CDR3 sequences. The ten largest account for about 0.28% of the sample.

Points on this clonotype: It has no known antigen specificity.

What the research found in general, with its limitations: Both naive subsets had comparably high repertoire diversity, while memory CD8+ T cells had much lower repertoire diversity. TRB CDR3s from CXCR3-positive naive cells showed higher hydrophobicity (lower Kidera factor 4), lower energy, and higher strength and volume indices than CXCR3-negative naive cells. Freshly isolated PBMCs were used for most assays because CXCR3 expression went down partially after cryopreservation. Surface CD5, linked to self-reactivity in mice, was comparable between naive subsets; TCR interaction strength was therefore also inferred from TRB CDR3 physicochemical properties. Naive CXCR3-negative and CXCR3-positive cells from the same donor showed similar TRBV-TRBJ usage, whereas memory cells showed distinct patterns.

This receptor was identified in a human donor in good health. Some clones in this sample may be carry-over from other donors' samples. The sequence links TRBV11-3 to TRBJ2-1; TCRdb's D gene call, TRBD1, goes unchecked for lack of DNA. Specimen: naive CXCR3+ CD8+ T cells from blood. The sample's cell subset or site, from its label and the paper: CD45RO-CCR7+CD27+CD95- naive CD8+ T cells expressing CXCR3 (TNR3+). The CDR3 has the sequence CASSADSRAQSNEQFF.